This T cell receptor (beta chain) was documented in a study of cytomegalovirus exposure and HLA in healthy donors. Study-wide results and limits: CMV serostatus stood as the only immune exposure information on hand. In a later analysis, several top co-occurrence clusters appeared linked to parvovirus B19, influenza, CMV and Epstein-Barr virus. Presence/absence comparisons presumed near-even sequencing depth among donors.

The V segment lost 6 bases and the J segment 2 bases; nucleotides outside the gene matches: 10. CDR1 and CDR2 from the germline V gene are MNHEY and SMNVEV (reference sequence). The CDR3 consists of 16 residues. As regards this clone: Its antigen is currently unknown.

The primer mix had 60 Vbeta and 13 Jbeta primers. The table came from immunoSEQ multiplex PCR; TCRdb's copy has only in-frame clones and leaves some out. The table lists more than 90,000 clones, approximately 74% of them singletons. The receptor comes from a woman aged 50 to 65 in good health and CMV-seropositive. The chain carries TRBV27 and TRBJ1-5, with 7 bases that match TRBD1. Sequenced sample: PBMCs. This CDR3 is CASRPRDRVGNQPQHF. The CDR3 nucleotides read TGTGCCAGCAGACCCCGTGACAGGGTCGGCAATCAGCCCCAGCATTTT.